A selection of T cell receptor beta chains follows, all from one sample in a study of T cells expressing NK-cell markers. No DNA is given; TCRdb re-called the 5' RACE reads and lists each CDR3 protein once. This sample contains hundreds of thousands of distinct CDR3 sequences. Sequencing used blood T cells: a sorted CD56 or NKG2C T cell subset, CD4+ or CD8+ T cells, or bulk PBMC T cells (not recorded which). These receptors were obtained from a woman between 18 and 75 years old in good health. CDR3s include the opening cysteine and the closing phenylalanine or tryptophan. Fields, in order: J gene, V gene, CDR3 protein.

TRBJ2-5,TRBV6-2/TRBV6-3,CASSPGTSGIWETQYF
TRBJ1-3,TRBV6-5,CASSYFGSGNTIYF
TRBJ2-3,TRBV20-1,CSADDRFQSTDTQYF
TRBJ2-3,TRBV20-1,CSARDSGSGTDTQYF
TRBJ1-3,TRBV9,CASSVQGGSGNTIYF
TRBJ2-1,TRBV7-2,CASSLGVGSYNEQFF
TRBJ1-2,TRBV12-3/TRBV12-4,CASSSGQSALYGYTF
TRBJ2-7,TRBV10-3,CAISLSGSSYEQYF
TRBJ2-4,TRBV12-3/TRBV12-4,CASSATGTGEVAKNIQYF
TRBJ2-1,TRBV2,CASSDMRGLIYNEQFF
TRBJ2-7,TRBV28,CASSLWLASNEQYF
TRBJ2-5,TRBV20-1,CSAPSLRTSAETQYF
TRBJ1-6,TRBV4-3,CASSQEDPGLPPLHF
TRBJ2-1,TRBV12-3/TRBV12-4,CASTLVTNEQFF
TRBJ2-1,TRBV27,CASSLSAGALNEQFF
TRBJ1-1,TRBV19,CASSIKIIPGQGKGRGLEAFF
TRBJ2-5,TRBV29-1,CSVDREGETQYF
TRBJ1-1,TRBV12-3/TRBV12-4,CASRGDRGNTEAFF
TRBJ2-1,TRBV7-9,CASKDPGPSYNEQFF
TRBJ2-3,TRBV4-3,CASSRIRGDTQYF
TRBJ2-7,TRBV4-2,CASSQEAAGGSYEQYF
TRBJ1-4,TRBV12-3/TRBV12-4,CASSFWGRGEKLFF
TRBJ2-2,TRBV20-1,CSARQGYSGELFF
TRBJ2-5,TRBV24-1,CATSDTNSQETQYF
TRBJ2-7,TRBV7-2,CASSLGASPSYEQYF
TRBJ1-1,TRBV27,CASSPGQGAMNTEAFF
TRBJ1-2,TRBV5-4,CASSLGGATAAGYTF
TRBJ2-5,TRBV3-1,CASSHRETQYF
TRBJ1-5,TRBV11-1,CASSQGQGYNQPQHF
TRBJ2-1,TRBV5-1,CASSWLAGGPGNEQFF
TRBJ2-7,TRBV29-1,CSVLVSSYEQYF
TRBJ2-7,TRBV20-1,CSATRLAKSYEQYF
TRBJ2-2,TRBV29-1,CSVEDGTRGTGELFF
TRBJ2-1,TRBV12-3/TRBV12-4,CASSLGGSYNEQFF
TRBJ1-5,TRBV10-3,CAISEGPNQPQHF
TRBJ1-5,TRBV18,CASSPTEAHSQHF
TRBJ1-5,TRBV20-1,CSARGSSNSNQPQHF
TRBJ2-7,TRBV7-2,CASSPSGYAYEQYF
TRBJ2-3,TRBV7-6,CASSLGSGIADTQYF
TRBJ1-2,TRBV7-2,CASSSGRVANYGYTF
TRBJ1-1,TRBV5-1,CASSLARVGNTEAFF